The sample holds one count of the clone carrying this TCR beta chain. Its target is unknown. The data belong to a study of CD8+ T cells in alopecia areata. General observations from the study: Among the 100 top clones, expanded CD8+ clones, like scalp clonality, were significantly decreased by tofacitinib. Baseline CD8+ expansion's link to response remains uncertain, as there was one nonresponder.

Treatment here: oral pan-JAK inhibitor, 5-10 mg twice daily. Extracted RNA was reverse transcribed into cDNA, the sequencing template. Profiled with immunoSEQ multiplex PCR; TCRdb holds only in-frame clones, not every one. Of some 160,000 clones listed, less than 70% are singletons. V lost 6 bases and J lost 7, with 17 bases in between. The V gene's germline CDR1 is SGHRS and CDR2 YFSETQ. The CDR3 is 15 residues long. The chain carries TRBV5-1 and TRBJ1-6; D is possibly TRBD1 (6 bases). The source of this sequence is a human donor with alopecia areata. The material sequenced was CD4+ T cells sorted from blood, taken at week 4, from a patient treated with tofacitinib. The CDR3 sequence: CASTGGGGRNSPLHF. CDR3 in DNA: TGCGCCAGCACCGGAGGGGGGGGGCGGAATTCACCCCTCCACTTT. The whole variable domain, filled in from reference TRBV5-1 and TRBJ1-6, reads KAGVTQTPRYLIKTRGQQVTLSCSPISGHRSVSWYQQTPGQGLQFLFEYFSETQRNKGNFPGRFSGRQFSNSRSEMNVSTLELGDSALYLCASTGGGGRNSPLHFGNGTRLTVT.